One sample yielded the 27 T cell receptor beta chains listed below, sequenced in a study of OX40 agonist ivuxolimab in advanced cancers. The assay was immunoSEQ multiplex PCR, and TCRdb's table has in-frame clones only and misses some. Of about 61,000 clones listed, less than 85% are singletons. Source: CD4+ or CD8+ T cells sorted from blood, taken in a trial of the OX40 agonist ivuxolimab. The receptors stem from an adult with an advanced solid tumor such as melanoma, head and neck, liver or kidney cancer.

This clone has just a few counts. CDR3 bases: TGTGCCAGCAGGCGACACGGATCTGAGGAGCAGTACTTC. It codes for CASRRHGSEEQYF. The rearrangement links TRBV5-4 to TRBJ2-7, with unresolved D. Per germline, CDR1 SGHNT and CDR2 YYREEE (reference sequence). Trimming left V 5 bases short and J 7 bases short, with 16 bases between. The CDR3 consists of 13 residues. Using reference TRBV5-4 and TRBJ2-7 for the parts outside the CDR3, the full variable domain is ETGVTQSPTHLIKTRGQQVTLRCSSQSGHNTVSWYQQALGQGPQFIFQYYREEENGRGNFPPRFSGLQFPNYSSELNVNALELDDSALYLCASRRHGSEEQYFGPGTRLTVT.

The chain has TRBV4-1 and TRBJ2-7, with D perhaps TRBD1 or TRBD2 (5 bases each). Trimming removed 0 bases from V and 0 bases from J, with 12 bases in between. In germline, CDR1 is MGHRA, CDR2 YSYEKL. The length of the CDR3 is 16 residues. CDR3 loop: CASSQEGAGSSYEQYF. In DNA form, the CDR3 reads TGCGCCAGCAGCCAAGAAGGGGCAGGGAGCTCCTACGAGCAGTACTTC.

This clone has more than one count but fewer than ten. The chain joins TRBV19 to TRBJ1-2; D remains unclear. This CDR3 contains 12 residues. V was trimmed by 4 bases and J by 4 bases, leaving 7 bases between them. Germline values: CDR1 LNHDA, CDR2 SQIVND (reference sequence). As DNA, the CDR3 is TGTGCCAGTAGTAAAGTGGGCTATGGCTACACCTTC. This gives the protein CASSKVGYGYTF.

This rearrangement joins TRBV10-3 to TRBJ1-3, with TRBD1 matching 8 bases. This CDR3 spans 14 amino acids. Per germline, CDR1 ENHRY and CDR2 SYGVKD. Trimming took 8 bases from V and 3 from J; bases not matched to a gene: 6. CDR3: CAIGRDRSGNTIYF. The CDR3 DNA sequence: TGTGCCATCGGCCGGGACAGGAGTGGAAACACCATATATTTT.

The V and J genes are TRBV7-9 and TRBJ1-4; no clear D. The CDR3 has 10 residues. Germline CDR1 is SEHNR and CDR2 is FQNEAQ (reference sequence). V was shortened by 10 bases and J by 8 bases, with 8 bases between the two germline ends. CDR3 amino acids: CATGGEKLFF. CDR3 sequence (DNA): TGTGCCACGGGAGGCGAAAAACTGTTTTTT.

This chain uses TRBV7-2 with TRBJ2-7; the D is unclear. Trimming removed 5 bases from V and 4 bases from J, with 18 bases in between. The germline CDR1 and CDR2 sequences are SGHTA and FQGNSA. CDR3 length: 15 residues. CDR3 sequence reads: CASSPTGRGTYEQYF. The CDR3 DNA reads TGTGCCAGCAGCCCCACTGGCCGAGGCACGTACGAGCAGTACTTC. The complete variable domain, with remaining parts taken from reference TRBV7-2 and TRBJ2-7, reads GAGVSQSPSNKVTEKGKDVELRCDPISGHTALYWYRQSLGQGLEFLIYFQGNSAPDKSGLPSDRFSAERTGGSVSTLTIQRTQQEDSAVYLCASSPTGRGTYEQYFGPGTRLTVT.

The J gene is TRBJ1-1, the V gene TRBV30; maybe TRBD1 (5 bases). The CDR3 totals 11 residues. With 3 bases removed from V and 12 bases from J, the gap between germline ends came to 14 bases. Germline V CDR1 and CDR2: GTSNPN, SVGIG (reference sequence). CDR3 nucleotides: TGTGCCTGGAGGGGGGGAGGGACGACTTTCTTT. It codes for CAWRGGGTTFF.

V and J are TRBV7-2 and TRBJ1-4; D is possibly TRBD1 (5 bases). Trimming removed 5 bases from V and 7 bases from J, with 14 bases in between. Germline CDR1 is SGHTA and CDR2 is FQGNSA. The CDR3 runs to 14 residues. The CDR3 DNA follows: TGTGCCAGCAGCCAGGGACTCCAAAGTGAAAAACTGTTTTTT. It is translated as CASSQGLQSEKLFF.

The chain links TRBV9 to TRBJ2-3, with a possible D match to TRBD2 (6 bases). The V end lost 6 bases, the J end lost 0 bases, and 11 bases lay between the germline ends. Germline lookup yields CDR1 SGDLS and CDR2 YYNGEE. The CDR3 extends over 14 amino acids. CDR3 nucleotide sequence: TGTGCCAGCACTGCAGGGACTAGCACAGATACGCAGTATTTT. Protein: CASTAGTSTDTQYF.

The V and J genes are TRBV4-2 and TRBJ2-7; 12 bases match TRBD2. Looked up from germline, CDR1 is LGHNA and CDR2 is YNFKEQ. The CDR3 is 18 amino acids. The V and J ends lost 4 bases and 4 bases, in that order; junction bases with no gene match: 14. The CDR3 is CASSPATSGRTLPYEQYF. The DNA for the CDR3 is TGTGCCAGCAGCCCCGCGACTAGCGGGAGAACACTCCCTTACGAGCAGTACTTC.

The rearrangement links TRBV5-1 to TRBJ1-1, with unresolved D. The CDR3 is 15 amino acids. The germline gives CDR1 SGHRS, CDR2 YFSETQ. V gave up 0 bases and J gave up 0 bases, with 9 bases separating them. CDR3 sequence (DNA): TGCGCCAGCAGCTTGGCGCAAGGGTTGAACACTGAAGCTTTCTTT. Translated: CASSLAQGLNTEAFF.

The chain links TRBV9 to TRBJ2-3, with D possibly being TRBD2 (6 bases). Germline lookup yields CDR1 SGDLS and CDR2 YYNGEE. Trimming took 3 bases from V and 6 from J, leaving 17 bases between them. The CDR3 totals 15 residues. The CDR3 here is CASSERPGVTDTQYF. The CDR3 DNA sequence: TGTGCCAGCAGCGAGAGGCCGGGAGTCACGGATACGCAGTATTTT.

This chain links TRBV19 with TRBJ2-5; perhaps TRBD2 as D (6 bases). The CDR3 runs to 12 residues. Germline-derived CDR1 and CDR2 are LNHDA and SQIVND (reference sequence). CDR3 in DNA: TGTGCTCCGAGCGGGTACCAAGAGACCCAGTACTTC. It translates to CAPSGYQETQYF.

CDR3 protein: CASSQDFYQETQYF. The CDR3 DNA follows: TGTGCCAGTAGTCAGGACTTCTACCAAGAGACCCAGTACTTC. The chain links TRBV19 to TRBJ2-5; possibly TRBD2 for D (5 bases). V dropped 5 bases and J dropped 0 bases, with 10 bases sitting between them. The germline V gene encodes CDR1 LNHDA and CDR2 SQIVND (reference sequence). The CDR3 is 14 amino acids.

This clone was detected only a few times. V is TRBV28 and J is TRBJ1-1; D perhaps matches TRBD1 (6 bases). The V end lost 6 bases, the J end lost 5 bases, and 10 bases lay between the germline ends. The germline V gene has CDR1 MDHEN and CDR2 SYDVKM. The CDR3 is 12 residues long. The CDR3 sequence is CASSSGETEAFF. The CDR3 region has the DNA TGTGCCAGCAGCTCAGGGGAAACTGAAGCTTTCTTT. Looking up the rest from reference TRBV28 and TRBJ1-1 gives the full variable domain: DVKVTQSSRYLVKRTGEKVFLECVQDMDHENMFWYRQDPGLGLRLIYFSYDVKMKEKGDIPEGYSVSREKKERFSLILESASTNQTSMYLCASSSGETEAFFGQGTRLTVV.

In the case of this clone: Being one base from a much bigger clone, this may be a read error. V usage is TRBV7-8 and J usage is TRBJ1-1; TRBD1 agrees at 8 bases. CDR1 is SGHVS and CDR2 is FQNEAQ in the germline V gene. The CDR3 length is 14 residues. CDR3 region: CASSLGQGSTETFF. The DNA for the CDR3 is TGTGCCAGCAGCTTAGGACAGGGGAGCACTGAAACTTTCTTT.

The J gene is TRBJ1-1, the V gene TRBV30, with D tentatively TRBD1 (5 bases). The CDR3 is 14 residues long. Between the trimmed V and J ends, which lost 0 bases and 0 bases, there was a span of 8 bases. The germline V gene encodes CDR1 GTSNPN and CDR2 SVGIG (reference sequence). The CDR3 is CAWSVGDLNTEAFF. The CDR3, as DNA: TGTGCCTGGAGTGTAGGGGACTTGAACACTGAAGCTTTCTTT.

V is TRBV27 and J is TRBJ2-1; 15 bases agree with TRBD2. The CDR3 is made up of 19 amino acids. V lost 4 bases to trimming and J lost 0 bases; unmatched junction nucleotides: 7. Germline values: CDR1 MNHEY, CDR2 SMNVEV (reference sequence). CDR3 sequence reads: CASSWTSGRGYLSYNEQFF. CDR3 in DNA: TGTGCCAGCAGTTGGACTAGCGGGAGGGGTTACCTCTCCTACAATGAGCAGTTCTTC.

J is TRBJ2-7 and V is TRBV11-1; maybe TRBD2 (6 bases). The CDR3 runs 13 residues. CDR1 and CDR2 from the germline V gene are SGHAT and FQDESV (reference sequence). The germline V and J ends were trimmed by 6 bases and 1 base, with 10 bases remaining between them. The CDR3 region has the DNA TGTGCCAGCAGGCTAGCGCTATCCTACGAGCAGTACTTC. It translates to CASRLALSYEQYF. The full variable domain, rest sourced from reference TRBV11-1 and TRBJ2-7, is EAEVAQSPRYKITEKSQAVAFWCDPISGHATLYWYRQILGQGPELLVQFQDESVVDDSQLPKDRFSAERLKGVDSTLKIQPAELGDSAMYLCASRLALSYEQYFGPGTRLTVT.

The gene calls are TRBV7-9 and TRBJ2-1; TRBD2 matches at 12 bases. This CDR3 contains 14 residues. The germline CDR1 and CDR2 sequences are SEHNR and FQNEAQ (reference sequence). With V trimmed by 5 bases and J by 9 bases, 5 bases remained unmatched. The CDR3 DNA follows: TGTGCCAGCAGCCTCAGGACTAGCGGGATTGAGCAGTTCTTC. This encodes CASSLRTSGIEQFF. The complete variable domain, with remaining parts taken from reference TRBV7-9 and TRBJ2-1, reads DTGVSQNPRHKITKRGQNVTFRCDPISEHNRLYWYRQTLGQGPEFLTYFQNEAQLEKSRLLSDRFSAERPKGSFSTLEIQRTEQGDSAMYLCASSLRTSGIEQFFGPGTRLTVL.

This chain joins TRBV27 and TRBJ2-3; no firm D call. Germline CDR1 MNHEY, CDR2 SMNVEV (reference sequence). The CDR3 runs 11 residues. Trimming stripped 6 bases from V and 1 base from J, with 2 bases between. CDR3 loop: CASRGTDTQYF. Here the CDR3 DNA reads TGTGCCAGCAGGGGCACAGATACGCAGTATTTT.

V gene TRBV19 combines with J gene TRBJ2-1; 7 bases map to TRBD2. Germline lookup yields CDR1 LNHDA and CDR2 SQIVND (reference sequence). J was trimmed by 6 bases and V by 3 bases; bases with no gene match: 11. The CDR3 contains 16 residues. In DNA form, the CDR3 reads TGTGCCAGTAGTATGAGGCTAGCGGTTGGCAGCAATGAGCAGTTCTTC. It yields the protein CASSMRLAVGSNEQFF.

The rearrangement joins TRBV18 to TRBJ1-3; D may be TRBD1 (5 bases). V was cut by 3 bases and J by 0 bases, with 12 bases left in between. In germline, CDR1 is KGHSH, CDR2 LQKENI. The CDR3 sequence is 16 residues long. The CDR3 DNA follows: TGTGCCAGCTCACCTGTCGGGGCAAACTCTGGAAACACCATATATTTT. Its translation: CASSPVGANSGNTIYF.

The CDR3: CASSRRDKNSPLHF. CDR3 coding DNA: TGTGCCAGCAGTCGACGGGATAAGAATTCACCCCTCCACTTT. The chain is built from TRBV6-1 and TRBJ1-6; D not certain. V gave up 5 bases and J gave up 7 bases, with 12 bases separating them. The germline V gene has CDR1 MNHNS and CDR2 SASEGT. The CDR3 is 14 residues long.

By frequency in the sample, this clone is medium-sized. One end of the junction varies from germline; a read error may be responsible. CDR3 sequence (DNA): TGTGCCAGCAGCTTAGCGAGGGGGACTAGCGGGAGTTGGCACTTC. This encodes CASSLARGTSGSWHF. V is TRBV7-8 and J is TRBJ2-7; 14 bases line up with TRBD2. The CDR3 is 15 amino acids. Germline values: CDR1 SGHVS, CDR2 FQNEAQ.

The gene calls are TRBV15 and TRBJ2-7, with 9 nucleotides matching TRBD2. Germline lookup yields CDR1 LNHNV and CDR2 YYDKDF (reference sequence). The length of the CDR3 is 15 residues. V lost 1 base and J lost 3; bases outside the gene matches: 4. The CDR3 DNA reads TGTGCCACCAGCAGAGGAGCGGGAGGACTCTACGAGCAGTACTTC. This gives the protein CATSRGAGGLYEQYF.

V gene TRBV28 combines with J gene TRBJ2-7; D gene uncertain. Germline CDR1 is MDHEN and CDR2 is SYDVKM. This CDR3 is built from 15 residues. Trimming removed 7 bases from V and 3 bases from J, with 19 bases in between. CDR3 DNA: TGTGCCAGCACCGCTGGTGGATACCCCAACTACGAGCAGTACTTC. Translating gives CASTAGGYPNYEQYF.